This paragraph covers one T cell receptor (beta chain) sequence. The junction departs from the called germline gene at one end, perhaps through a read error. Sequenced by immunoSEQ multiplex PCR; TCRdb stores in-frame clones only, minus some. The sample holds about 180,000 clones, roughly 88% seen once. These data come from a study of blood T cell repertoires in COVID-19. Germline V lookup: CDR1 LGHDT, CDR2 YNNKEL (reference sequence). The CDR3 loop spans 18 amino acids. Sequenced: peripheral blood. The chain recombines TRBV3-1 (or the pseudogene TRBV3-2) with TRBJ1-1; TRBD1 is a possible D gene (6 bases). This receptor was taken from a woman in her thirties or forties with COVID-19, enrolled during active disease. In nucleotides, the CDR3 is TGTGCCAGCAGCCTAGAATGGGGACCCGGGACATGGGCGACTGAGGCTTTCTTT. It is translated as CASSLEWGPGTWATEAFF.